This TCR beta chain is drawn from a study of blood T cell repertoires in COVID-19 (dated by TCRdb to about 2020). Some background on the complete study: Samples from collaborators originated in the United States, Italy and Spain and spanned both the acute and convalescent phases of COVID-19. The repertoires were made available in a free public database intended to serve as a resource for research on the immune response to SARS-CoV-2. The prospective study material was composed of cDNA or gDNA derived from T cells, B-cell-depleted T cells, or PBMCs. Sample metadata almost always included a de-identified subject ID, COVID-19 status, age in years and sex. Where available, HLA class I and class II types were taken from metadata supplied by the sample provider and were not determined by assay-based typing. The samples were drawn from two sources: the first 160 participants of the ongoing ImmuneRACE study, and over 950 subjects contributed by 6 global collaborators. Deeply sampled blood TCRbeta repertoires from subjects exposed to, actively infected with, or recovered from COVID-19 were included in the dataset. The research as a whole found: The amount of clinical and demographic metadata varied by source and participant and was provided uncurated.

Each collaborating institution followed its own protocols to collect whole blood in K2EDTA tubes. Collaborator samples were shipped for TCRbeta analysis as frozen whole blood, isolated PBMCs, or DNA extracted from either sample type. In regard to this clone: Its target antigen remains unknown. Base quality data are lacking; no much larger clone is found one base away.

The immunoSEQ Assay, a bias-controlled multiplex PCR, was used to amplify TCRbeta CDR3 regions from genomic DNA. The authors' pipeline ran thus. The number of nucleated cells in each sample was estimated from the amplification of reference gene primers within the assay. Sequence reads were collapsed and filtered to measure the absolute abundance of every unique TCRbeta CDR3 rearrangement. For each sample, productive Simpson clonality was calculated as the square root of Simpson's diversity index over productive rearrangements. The immuneACCESS repertoire file appears here via TCRdb, limited to in-frame rearrangements. These files lack a portion of the clones; in checked studies, under half of the deficit traces to unresolved V genes, and the cause of the others is not known. D and trimming come from the DNA, and the V and J calls and clone size come from that table. The sample table contains roughly 35,000 clones; only one count was recorded for almost 90% of them. Jointly, the top ten make up roughly 12% of the sample.

Sequences SQVTM (CDR1) and ANQGSEA (CDR2) are obtained from the germline V gene. Inclusive of the bounding cysteine and phenylalanine, the CDR3 is 10 residues long. Only the CDR3 portion is preserved as DNA: 30 bases, with reading frame beginning at the first base. The junction shows trimming of 3 bases on V and 11 bases on J, plus 10 bases between the germline ends. Sequenced sample: peripheral blood. This clonotype originated in a man aged 70-80 years with acute or convalescent COVID-19. The V and J segments used are TRBV29-1 and TRBJ1-1; the D gene remains uncertain. The DNA is TGCAGCGTTGATGAGTCCAAGGCTTTCTTT. This gives the protein CSVDESKAFF.